The rows below give T cell receptor beta chains drawn from one sample of a study of blood T cell repertoires in COVID-19. Libraries were prepared by immunoSEQ multiplex PCR; TCRdb keeps only in-frame clonotypes and omits some of them. The repertoire holds roughly 43,000 clones, with approximately 90% as singletons. Sequenced: peripheral blood. These receptor sequences come from a human donor in a cohort sampled during active COVID-19. CDR3s include the opening cysteine and the closing phenylalanine or tryptophan. D genes are given only for firm matches. Only some rows state a clone size, as once, few, many or a class for expanded clones.

clone size: -; D gene: -; V gene: TRBV7-9; J gene: TRBJ1-1; CDR3 DNA: TGTGCCAGCAGCTTAGCCCCGCGGGACACTGAAGCTTTCTTT; CDR3 protein: CASSLAPRDTEAFF
clone size: -; D gene: -; V gene: TRBV7-9; J gene: TRBJ2-1; CDR3 DNA: TGTGCCAGCAGCGGCCGTCCCCCGCATGAGCAGTTCTTC; CDR3 protein: CASSGRPPHEQFF
clone size: -; D gene: TRBD2; V gene: TRBV7-3; J gene: TRBJ2-2; CDR3 DNA: TGTGCCAGCAGCTTACTTAGCGGGGCCGGGGAGCTGTTTTTT; CDR3 protein: CASSLLSGAGELFF
clone size: -; D gene: -; V gene: TRBV19; J gene: TRBJ1-5; CDR3 DNA: TGTGCCAGTAGTATGGGGACACACCTTTATAGCAATCAGCCCCAGCATTTT; CDR3 protein: CASSMGTHLYSNQPQHF
clone size: -; D gene: TRBD1; V gene: TRBV18; J gene: TRBJ2-1; CDR3 DNA: TGTGCCAGCTCACCAGCGCTTCCGGGACAGGGGTTCTTC; CDR3 protein: CASSPALPGQGFF
clone size: -; D gene: -; V gene: TRBV2; J gene: TRBJ1-1; CDR3 DNA: TGTGCCAGCAGGAGACAGATGAACACTGAAGCTTTCTTT; CDR3 protein: CASRRQMNTEAFF
clone size: -; D gene: -; V gene: TRBV5-1; J gene: TRBJ1-5; CDR3 DNA: TGCGCCAGCAGCCCTACAGGGCAGGGGAATCAGCCCCAGCATTTT; CDR3 protein: CASSPTGQGNQPQHF
clone size: -; D gene: -; V gene: TRBV6-5; J gene: TRBJ1-5; CDR3 DNA: TGTGCCAGCAGTTCGGTAAGAAGCAATCAGCCCCAGCATTTT; CDR3 protein: CASSSVRSNQPQHF
clone size: -; D gene: -; V gene: TRBV30; J gene: TRBJ2-1; CDR3 DNA: TGTGCCTGGAGTGCGAGGGATGAGCAGTTCTTC; CDR3 protein: CAWSARDEQFF
clone size: -; D gene: TRBD2; V gene: TRBV5-1; J gene: TRBJ2-5; CDR3 DNA: TGCGCCAGCAGCCATGGACTAGCGGATAACCAAGAGACCCAGTACTTC; CDR3 protein: CASSHGLADNQETQYF
clone size: -; D gene: TRBD1; V gene: TRBV7-6; J gene: TRBJ2-1; CDR3 DNA: TGTGCCAGCAGCTGGCGACAGGGGGCCAATGAGCAGTTCTTC; CDR3 protein: CASSWRQGANEQFF
clone size: -; D gene: TRBD2; V gene: TRBV2; J gene: TRBJ2-3; CDR3 DNA: TGTGCCAGCAGTCGACTAGCGGGGGGTAGCGCAGATACGCAGTATTTT; CDR3 protein: CASSRLAGGSADTQYF
clone size: -; D gene: TRBD1; V gene: TRBV5-1; J gene: TRBJ2-1; CDR3 DNA: TGCGCCAGCAGCTTGGGACAGGGGGCAAAGAATGAGCAGTTCTTC; CDR3 protein: CASSLGQGAKNEQFF
clone size: few; D gene: TRBD2; V gene: TRBV4-1; J gene: TRBJ2-2; CDR3 DNA: TGCGCCAGCAGCCAAGTGAGCCTAGCGGTTCTCCACACCGGGGAGCTGTTTTTT; CDR3 protein: CASSQVSLAVLHTGELFF
clone size: -; D gene: TRBD1; V gene: TRBV7-9; J gene: TRBJ1-2; CDR3 DNA: TGTGCCAGCAGCCGGGACAGGGGCAACTATGGCTACACCTTC; CDR3 protein: CASSRDRGNYGYTF
clone size: once; D gene: TRBD1; V gene: TRBV2; J gene: TRBJ1-1; CDR3 DNA: TGTGCCAGCGTCCCTGACGCAGGGGGTCTTGAAGCTTTCTTT; CDR3 protein: CASVPDAGGLEAFF
clone size: -; D gene: -; V gene: TRBV10-3; J gene: TRBJ1-2; CDR3 DNA: TGTGCCATCAGTGATACAGTTGCTAACTATGGCTACACCTTC; CDR3 protein: CAISDTVANYGYTF
clone size: -; D gene: TRBD2; V gene: TRBV7-9; J gene: TRBJ2-7; CDR3 DNA: TGTGCCAGCAGCCCGTCTTGGGGGGGTTACGAGCAGTACTTC; CDR3 protein: CASSPSWGGYEQYF
clone size: -; D gene: -; V gene: TRBV7-9; J gene: TRBJ2-7; CDR3 DNA: TGTGCCAGCAGCGGAGGGGACTACGAGCAGTACTTC; CDR3 protein: CASSGGDYEQYF
clone size: -; D gene: -; V gene: TRBV6-5; J gene: TRBJ2-5; CDR3 DNA: TGTGCCAGCAGTTCTACCACAGGGATGGAGTACTTC; CDR3 protein: CASSSTTGMEYF
clone size: few; D gene: -; V gene: TRBV27; J gene: TRBJ1-5; CDR3 DNA: TGTGCCAGCAGTCCGTCCCCGGGGGGCAGCAATCAGCCCCAGCATTTT; CDR3 protein: CASSPSPGGSNQPQHF
clone size: -; D gene: TRBD1; V gene: TRBV19; J gene: TRBJ1-2; CDR3 DNA: TGTGCCAGTAGCCACCGACAGGGGCAAACCCTTTTCTATGGCTACACCTTC; CDR3 protein: CASSHRQGQTLFYGYTF
clone size: -; D gene: -; V gene: TRBV6-1; J gene: TRBJ1-2; CDR3 DNA: TGTGCCAGCAGTGAATGGACAATTAACTATGGCTACACCTTC; CDR3 protein: CASSEWTINYGYTF
clone size: -; D gene: TRBD1; V gene: TRBV30; J gene: TRBJ1-2; CDR3 DNA: TGTGCCTGGAGCTTACAGGGGGCAGGCTATGGCTACACCTTC; CDR3 protein: CAWSLQGAGYGYTF
clone size: -; D gene: TRBD2; V gene: TRBV30; J gene: TRBJ2-1; CDR3 DNA: TGTGCCTGTTTAAAGACTAGCGGTTACAATGAGCAGTTCTTC; CDR3 protein: CACLKTSGYNEQFF
clone size: -; D gene: TRBD1; V gene: TRBV18; J gene: TRBJ2-2; CDR3 DNA: TGTGCCAGCTCACCGATGAGATCCAGGGGGAAAGACACCGGGGAGCTGTTTTTT; CDR3 protein: CASSPMRSRGKDTGELFF
clone size: -; D gene: -; V gene: TRBV10-3; J gene: TRBJ1-1; CDR3 DNA: TGTGCCGCGGGGGCCCAGAACACTGAAGCTTTCTTT; CDR3 protein: CAAGAQNTEAFF
clone size: -; D gene: TRBD1; V gene: TRBV13; J gene: TRBJ2-2; CDR3 DNA: TGTGCCAGCAGCTTAGAGACAGGGGAAAGGGAGCTGTTTTTT; CDR3 protein: CASSLETGERELFF
clone size: once; D gene: -; V gene: TRBV11-3; J gene: TRBJ2-3; CDR3 DNA: TGTGCCAGCTCACCCGGCGGTTCGGGGGCAGATACGCAGTATTTT; CDR3 protein: CASSPGGSGADTQYF
clone size: -; D gene: TRBD1; V gene: TRBV6-1; J gene: TRBJ1-4; CDR3 DNA: TGTGCCAGCAGTGAACCGGGACAGGGTAGCGAAAAACTGTTTTTT; CDR3 protein: CASSEPGQGSEKLFF
clone size: once; D gene: TRBD1; V gene: TRBV19; J gene: TRBJ1-2; CDR3 DNA: TGTGCCAGTAGTCGTTCTACAGGGGGCGGGTATGGCTACACCTTC; CDR3 protein: CASSRSTGGGYGYTF
clone size: -; D gene: -; V gene: TRBV11-1; J gene: TRBJ2-6; CDR3 DNA: TGTGCCAGCAGCTTAGCGTCCCCGTCTGGGGCCAACGTCCTGACTTTC; CDR3 protein: CASSLASPSGANVLTF
clone size: -; D gene: -; V gene: TRBV19; J gene: TRBJ2-1; CDR3 DNA: TGTGCCAGTAGGGCCTTGGGCCCCGGAGAGCAGTTCTTC; CDR3 protein: CASRALGPGEQFF
clone size: -; D gene: -; V gene: TRBV5-4; J gene: TRBJ2-2; CDR3 DNA: TGTGCCAGCAGCGAGACTAGGGGAACCGGGGAGCTGTTTTTT; CDR3 protein: CASSETRGTGELFF
clone size: once; D gene: TRBD1; V gene: TRBV5-1; J gene: TRBJ2-7; CDR3 DNA: TGCGCCAGCAGCTTGGGCCCGACAGGGGCTGGCCACGAGCAGTACTTC; CDR3 protein: CASSLGPTGAGHEQYF
clone size: -; D gene: -; V gene: TRBV3-1/TRBV3-2; J gene: TRBJ2-2; CDR3 DNA: TGTGCCAGCAGCCAAGTCAGCACCGGGGAGCTGTTTTTT; CDR3 protein: CASSQVSTGELFF
clone size: -; D gene: TRBD1; V gene: TRBV9; J gene: TRBJ2-2; CDR3 DNA: TGTGCCAGCAGCGTAAGGACAGGGGGCACCGGGGAGCTGTTTTTT; CDR3 protein: CASSVRTGGTGELFF
clone size: -; D gene: TRBD1; V gene: TRBV6-5; J gene: TRBJ2-4; CDR3 DNA: TGTGCCAGCAGAGTACCGGGACAGCAAAACATTCAGTACTTC; CDR3 protein: CASRVPGQQNIQYF
clone size: -; D gene: -; V gene: TRBV6-5; J gene: TRBJ1-1; CDR3 DNA: TGTGCCAGCAGATACACAGGGATCGCTGAAGCTTTCTTT; CDR3 protein: CASRYTGIAEAFF
clone size: -; D gene: -; V gene: TRBV5-1; J gene: TRBJ1-2; CDR3 DNA: TGCGCCAGCCGGACAGACCATTCCTATGGCTACACCTTC; CDR3 protein: CASRTDHSYGYTF
clone size: -; D gene: -; V gene: TRBV7-9; J gene: TRBJ2-5; CDR3 DNA: TGTGCCAGCAGCCAAGACCCGGGCCCGCGGGTTAGCCAGTACTTC; CDR3 protein: CASSQDPGPRVSQYF
clone size: -; D gene: TRBD1; V gene: TRBV7-2; J gene: TRBJ2-1; CDR3 DNA: TGTGCCAGCAGCCCAGGGGGCGGCCCTGAGCAGTTCTTC; CDR3 protein: CASSPGGGPEQFF
clone size: -; D gene: -; V gene: TRBV6-6; J gene: TRBJ1-1; CDR3 DNA: TGTGCCAGCAGTCACCTGGACAGCTTGAACACTGAAGCTTTCTTT; CDR3 protein: CASSHLDSLNTEAFF
clone size: -; D gene: TRBD2; V gene: TRBV5-4; J gene: TRBJ2-1; CDR3 DNA: TGTGCCAGCAGCTTGGTGCGGGAGCTCCCCTACAATGAGCAGTTCTTC; CDR3 protein: CASSLVRELPYNEQFF
clone size: -; D gene: TRBD1; V gene: TRBV7-9; J gene: TRBJ1-3; CDR3 DNA: TGTGCCAGCAGCCAGGGGGCAGGGATCGGAAACACCATATATTTT; CDR3 protein: CASSQGAGIGNTIYF
clone size: -; D gene: TRBD1; V gene: TRBV29-1; J gene: TRBJ1-4; CDR3 DNA: TGCAGCGTTCTTGAGGGGACAGGGGGAGAAAAACTGTTTTTT; CDR3 protein: CSVLEGTGGEKLFF
clone size: -; D gene: -; V gene: TRBV7-9; J gene: TRBJ2-1; CDR3 DNA: TGTGCCAGCAGCTTAGGAGCTGCCCGATACAATGAGCAGTTCTTC; CDR3 protein: CASSLGAARYNEQFF
clone size: -; D gene: -; V gene: TRBV29-1; J gene: TRBJ1-5; CDR3 DNA: TGCAGCGTTTTACTGGGGGGAAATCAGCCCCAGCATTTT; CDR3 protein: CSVLLGGNQPQHF